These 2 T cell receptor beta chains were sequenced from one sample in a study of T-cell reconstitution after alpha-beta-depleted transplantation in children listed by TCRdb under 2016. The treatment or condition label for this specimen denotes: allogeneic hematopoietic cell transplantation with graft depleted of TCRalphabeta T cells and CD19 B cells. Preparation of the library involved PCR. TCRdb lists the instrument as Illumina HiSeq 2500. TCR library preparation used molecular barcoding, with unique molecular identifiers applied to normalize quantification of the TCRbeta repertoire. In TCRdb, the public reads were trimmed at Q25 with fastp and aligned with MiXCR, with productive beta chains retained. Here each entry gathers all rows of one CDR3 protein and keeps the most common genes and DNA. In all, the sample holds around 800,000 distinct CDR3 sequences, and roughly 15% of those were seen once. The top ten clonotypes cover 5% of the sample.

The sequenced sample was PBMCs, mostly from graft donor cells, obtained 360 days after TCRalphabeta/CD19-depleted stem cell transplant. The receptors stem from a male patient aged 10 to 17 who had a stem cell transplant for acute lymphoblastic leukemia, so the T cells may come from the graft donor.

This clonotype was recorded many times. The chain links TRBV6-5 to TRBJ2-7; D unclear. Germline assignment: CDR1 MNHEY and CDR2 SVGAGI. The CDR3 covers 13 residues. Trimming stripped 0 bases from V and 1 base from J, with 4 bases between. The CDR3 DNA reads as TGTGCCAGCAGTTACTCGTTATCCTACGAGCAGTACTTC. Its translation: CASSYSLSYEQYF.

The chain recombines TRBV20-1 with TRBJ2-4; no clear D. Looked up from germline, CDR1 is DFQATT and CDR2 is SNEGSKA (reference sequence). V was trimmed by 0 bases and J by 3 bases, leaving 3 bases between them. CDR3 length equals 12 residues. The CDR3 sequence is CSAREGKNIQYF. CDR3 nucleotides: TGCAGTGCTAGAGAAGGCAAAAACATTCAGTACTTC.